Listed here are 24 T cell receptor beta chains from one sample, sequenced in a study of neoadjuvant anti-PD-1 for oral cavity cancer (dated by TCRdb to about 2021). Libraries were made using the immunoSEQ multiplex PCR assay. The table was pulled from immuneACCESS by TCRdb, which kept in-frame rearrangements only. Such tables lose some clones; where checked, under half of the loss comes from unresolved V genes, and the rest has no known cause. Here the sample has about 80,000 clones; approximately 80% occur a single time. The ten biggest clones cover 3.1% of the sample. The time point label on this specimen signifies: before neoadjuvant nivolumab. The source was PBMCs, collected before nivolumab (anti-PD-1) treatment. All receptors come from a person aged 35-79 years with oral cavity squamous cell carcinoma.

The chain combines TRBV10-3 with TRBJ1-2; the D gene is possibly TRBD1 (6 bases). Deletions cut 10 bases from V and 3 bases from J, with 12 bases between. Germline CDR1 and CDR2: ENHRY and SYGVKD. The CDR3 contains 12 residues. The CDR3 nucleotides read TGTGCCACCACAGGGTTATACTATGGCTACACCTTC. It codes for CATTGLYYGYTF.

This chain connects TRBV11-3 to TRBJ2-1; no clear D gene. The CDR3 contains 13 residues. Trimming took 2 bases from V and 6 from J, leaving 8 bases between them. The germline V gene encodes CDR1 SGHNT and CDR2 YENEEA. CDR3 coding DNA: TGTGCCAGCAGCTTAAACTCCCTCAATGAGCAGTTCTTC. Protein product: CASSLNSLNEQFF.

The chain has TRBV19 and TRBJ2-6; D remains unclear. Germline V gene sequence: CDR1 LNHDA, CDR2 SQIVND (reference sequence). The CDR3 spans 16 residues. V lost 0 bases and J lost 0, with 6 bases in between. In DNA, the CDR3 is TGTGCCAGTAGTATAGAGAGGAGCTCTGGGGCCAACGTCCTGACTTTC. Translation gives CASSIERSSGANVLTF. Combining the CDR3 with reference TRBV19 and TRBJ2-6 gives the whole variable domain DGGITQSPKYLFRKEGQNVTLSCEQNLNHDAMYWYRQDPGQGLRLIYYSQIVNDFQKGDIAEGYSVSREKKESFPLTVTSAQKNPTAFYLCASSIERSSGANVLTFGAGSRLTVL.

The chain links TRBV5-4 to TRBJ2-5; D may be TRBD1 (5 bases). Per the germline V gene, CDR1 is SGHNT and CDR2 is YYREEE (reference sequence). V gave up 3 bases and J gave up 2 bases, with 11 bases separating them. This CDR3 has 14 residues. In nucleotides, the CDR3 is TGTGCCAGCAGCTCTCAGTCAGGGCAAGAGACCCAGTACTTC. Translation gives CASSSQSGQETQYF.

This rearrangement joins TRBV7-9 to TRBJ1-1; D gene unclear. Deletions cut 2 bases from V and 8 bases from J, with 15 bases between. Germline CDR1 SEHNR, CDR2 FQNEAQ (reference sequence). The CDR3 extends over 14 amino acids. The CDR3 sequence is CASSLRERPLEAFF. The CDR3 DNA is TGTGCCAGCAGCTTAAGGGAGAGGCCCCTCGAAGCTTTCTTT. Full variable domain (rest looked up from reference TRBV7-9 and TRBJ1-1): DTGVSQNPRHKITKRGQNVTFRCDPISEHNRLYWYRQTLGQGPEFLTYFQNEAQLEKSRLLSDRFSAERPKGSFSTLEIQRTEQGDSAMYLCASSLRERPLEAFFGQGTRLTVV.

The chain joins TRBV6-1 to TRBJ2-1; 7 nucleotides match TRBD2. This CDR3 contains 15 residues. CDR1 is MNHNS and CDR2 is SASEGT in the germline V gene. V dropped 1 base and J dropped 5; count of bases not matched to a gene: 5. The CDR3 DNA sequence: TGTGCCAGCAGTGAAGTGTCTAGCGGTAACAATGAGCAGTTCTTC. Translation: CASSEVSSGNNEQFF.

This chain connects TRBV5-1 to TRBJ1-1; TRBD1 is a possible D gene (5 bases). V lost 0 bases and J 5 bases, leaving 11 bases between the germline ends. Germline CDR1 SGHRS, CDR2 YFSETQ. The CDR3 runs 14 residues. The chain's CDR3 is CASSLERGETEAFF. The CDR3 DNA reads as TGCGCCAGCAGCTTGGAGCGGGGGGAAACTGAAGCTTTCTTT.

This chain links TRBV6-5 with TRBJ2-3, with TRBD1 as a possible D gene (6 bases). The V end was cut by 5 bases, the J end by 6 bases, with 15 bases between. In germline, CDR1 is MNHEY, CDR2 SVGAGI. The CDR3 covers 14 residues. The DNA for the CDR3 is TGTGCCAGCAGTAAGACACAGGGACCTGATACGCAGTATTTT. This translates into CASSKTQGPDTQYF.

This chain links TRBV10-3 with TRBJ1-2; 12 positions match TRBD1. V dropped 4 bases and J dropped 7; count of bases not matched to a gene: 7. CDR3 length: 15 amino acids. Germline CDR1 ENHRY, CDR2 SYGVKD. The CDR3 bases are TGTGCCATCAGTGGTACCGGGACAGGGGGCTTTGGCTACACCTTC. Protein sequence: CAISGTGTGGFGYTF.

V is TRBV29-1 and J is TRBJ2-3; D unresolved. Germline V gene sequence: CDR1 SQVTM, CDR2 ANQGSEA. The CDR3 loop spans 16 amino acids. V lost 3 bases, J lost 2 bases, and 18 bases lay in between. The CDR3 protein is CSVDGLDGAHTDTQYF. CDR3 sequence (DNA): TGCAGCGTTGATGGGCTAGACGGAGCCCACACAGATACGCAGTATTTT.

This chain links TRBV19 with TRBJ1-5, with 9 bases matching TRBD1. Germline CDR1 is LNHDA and CDR2 is SQIVND (reference sequence). This CDR3 region has 15 residues. Trimming at V came to 3 bases and at J to 4 bases, leaving 4 bases not matched to a gene. CDR3 protein: CASSIRQGDNQPQHF. CDR3 coding DNA: TGTGCCAGTAGTATTAGACAGGGGGATAATCAGCCCCAGCATTTT. Full variable domain (remainder filled in from reference TRBV19 and TRBJ1-5): DGGITQSPKYLFRKEGQNVTLSCEQNLNHDAMYWYRQDPGQGLRLIYYSQIVNDFQKGDIAEGYSVSREKKESFPLTVTSAQKNPTAFYLCASSIRQGDNQPQHFGDGTRLSIL.

This clone showed up just once. The gene calls are TRBV29-1 and TRBJ2-2; the match to TRBD1 covers 9 bases. The CDR3 is 14 residues long. Per germline, CDR1 SQVTM and CDR2 ANQGSEA. The V segment lost 4 bases and the J segment 5 bases; nucleotides outside the gene matches: 5. CDR3 residues: CSVGGTGRTGELFF. The CDR3 DNA is TGCAGCGTTGGGGGGACAGGGCGTACCGGGGAGCTGTTTTTT.

The J gene is TRBJ2-7, the V gene TRBV6-1, with unresolved D. Per germline, CDR1 MNHNS and CDR2 SASEGT. The CDR3 length is 13 residues. The V end was cut by 2 bases, the J end by 2 bases, with 7 bases between. The DNA of the CDR3 is TGTGCCAGCAGTGAACCACCGGCCTACGAGCAGTACTTC. This gives the protein CASSEPPAYEQYF.

The chain combines TRBV5-1 with TRBJ2-7, with TRBD1 matching 9 bases. CDR3 length equals 14 residues. CDR1 SGHRS and CDR2 YFSETQ come from the germline V gene. Losses at the gene ends were 0 bases for V and 7 bases for J; bases not matched to a gene: 5. The CDR3 DNA reads as TGCGCCAGCAGCTTGGCAGGACAGGGGAGGGAGCAGTACTTC. It encodes CASSLAGQGREQYF.

CDR3 loop: CASSYSVRGAYGYTF. The CDR3 nucleotides read TGTGCCAGCAGTTACTCCGTCAGGGGGGCCTATGGCTACACCTTC. This chain links TRBV6-5 with TRBJ1-2, with 7 bases fitting TRBD1. Germline V gene lookup returns CDR1 MNHEY and CDR2 SVGAGI. This CDR3 comprises 15 residues. The V segment lost 0 bases and the J segment 4 bases; nucleotides outside the gene matches: 5.

The chain employs TRBV27 and TRBJ1-2; 8 bases are shared with TRBD1. The junction had 8 bases not matched to a gene; V was cut back by 6 bases and J by 5 bases. The germline gives CDR1 MNHEY, CDR2 SMNVEV (reference sequence). The CDR3 is 14 residues long. As DNA, the CDR3 is TGTGCCAGCAGCTCCGGGACAGGTGGTTATGGCTACACCTTC. It is translated as CASSSGTGGYGYTF.

This clone was recorded only once. The chain joins TRBV30 to TRBJ2-1; tentatively, D is TRBD2 (6 bases). This CDR3 has 14 residues. Germline V gene sequence: CDR1 GTSNPN, CDR2 SVGIG (reference sequence). V lost 4 bases and J lost 5, with 15 bases in between. CDR3 protein: CAWTPGGGHNEQFF. The CDR3 nucleotides are TGTGCCTGGACCCCCGGGGGTGGGCACAATGAGCAGTTCTTC.

This clone was counted a few times. V is TRBV18 and J is TRBJ2-1, with 8 bases fitting TRBD2. Looked up from germline, CDR1 is KGHSH and CDR2 is LQKENI. V trimming: 0 bases; J trimming: 7 bases; junction bases outside the gene matches: 8. The CDR3 extends over 16 amino acids. The CDR3 bases are TGTGCCAGCTCACCACCGGCGGGAGGCGGGGATAATGAGCAGTTCTTC. Translation gives CASSPPAGGGDNEQFF.

The V gene is TRBV10-2, the J gene TRBJ2-1; perhaps TRBD2 as D (6 bases). The length of the CDR3 is 14 residues. Trimming pared 0 bases from V and 9 bases from J, leaving 12 bases between. The germline V gene encodes CDR1 WSHSY and CDR2 SAAADI. The CDR3 DNA sequence: TGCGCCAGCAGTGAGTCGAGACTAGTAGGTGAGCAGTTCTTC. It translates to CASSESRLVGEQFF.

The chain has TRBV10-3 and TRBJ2-1, with D possibly matching TRBD2 (5 bases). The CDR3 is 14 amino acids. Germline assignment: CDR1 ENHRY and CDR2 SYGVKD. V shed 7 bases and J shed 4 bases, with 14 bases lying between them. The CDR3 nucleotides are TGTGCCATCAAGTATAGCGCCGTTTACAATGAGCAGTTCTTC. This codes for CAIKYSAVYNEQFF.

The rearrangement uses TRBV2 and TRBJ2-1; 12 bases line up with TRBD2. The germline gives CDR1 SNHLY, CDR2 FYNNEI. Germline trimming cut 0 bases from V and 2 bases from J; bases unmatched to any gene: 2. This CDR3 spans 17 amino acids. The CDR3 coding sequence is TGTGCCAGCAGTGAAGCCGGGACTAGCGGGCCCTACAATGAGCAGTTCTTC. Residues: CASSEAGTSGPYNEQFF.

The chain carries TRBV9 and TRBJ2-6; 7 bases agree with TRBD2. V lost 3 bases and J lost 0; bases outside the gene matches: 3. Germline CDR1 is SGDLS and CDR2 is YYNGEE. This CDR3 has 16 residues. The CDR3 here is CASSELATSGANVLTF. In DNA, the CDR3 is TGTGCCAGCAGCGAACTAGCGACCTCTGGGGCCAACGTCCTGACTTTC.

The rearrangement uses TRBV2 and TRBJ1-5; D unclear. The germline gives CDR1 SNHLY, CDR2 FYNNEI. The CDR3 is made up of 14 amino acids. The V end lost 4 bases, the J end lost 2 bases, and 9 bases lay between the germline ends. In DNA, the CDR3 is TGTGCCAGCAGTGTTGACGGGGGCAATCAGCCCCAGCATTTT. Protein: CASSVDGGNQPQHF. Filled out from reference TRBV2 and TRBJ1-5, the complete variable domain reads EPEVTQTPSHQVTQMGQEVILRCVPISNHLYFYWYRQILGQKVEFLVSFYNNEISEKSEIFDDQFSVERPDGSNFTLKIRSTKLEDSAMYFCASSVDGGNQPQHFGDGTRLSIL.

The chain is built from TRBV11-2 and TRBJ2-2; 9 bases agree with TRBD1. Germline trimming cut 4 bases from V and 1 base from J; bases unmatched to any gene: 1. The CDR3 spans 15 residues. Per the germline V gene, CDR1 is SGHAT and CDR2 is FQNNGV. The CDR3 region is CASSWTGENTGELFF. The DNA of the CDR3 is TGTGCCAGCAGCTGGACAGGGGAGAACACCGGGGAGCTGTTTTTT.